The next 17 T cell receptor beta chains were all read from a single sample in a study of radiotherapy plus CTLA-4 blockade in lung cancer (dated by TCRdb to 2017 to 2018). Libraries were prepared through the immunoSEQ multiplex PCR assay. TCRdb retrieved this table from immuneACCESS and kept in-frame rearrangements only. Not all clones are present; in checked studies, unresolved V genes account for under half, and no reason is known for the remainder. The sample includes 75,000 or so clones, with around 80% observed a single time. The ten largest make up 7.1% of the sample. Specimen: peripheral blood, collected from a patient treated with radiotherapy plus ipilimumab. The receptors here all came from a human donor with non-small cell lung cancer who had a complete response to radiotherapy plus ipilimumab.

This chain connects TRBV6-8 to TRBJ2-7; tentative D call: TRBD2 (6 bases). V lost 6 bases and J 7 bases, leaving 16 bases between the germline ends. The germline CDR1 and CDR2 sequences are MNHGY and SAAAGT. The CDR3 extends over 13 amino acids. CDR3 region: CASRQKRVREQYV. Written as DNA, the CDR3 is TGTGCCAGCAGACAGAAGCGGGTTCGGGAGCAGTACGTC.

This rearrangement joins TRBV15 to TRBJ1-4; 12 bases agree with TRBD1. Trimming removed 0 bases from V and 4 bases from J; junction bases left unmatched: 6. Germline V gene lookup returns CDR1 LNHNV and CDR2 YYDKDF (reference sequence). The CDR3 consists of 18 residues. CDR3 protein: CATSRDRDRGRRNEKLFF. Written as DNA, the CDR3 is TGTGCCACCAGCAGAGACCGGGACAGGGGGCGTCGTAATGAAAAACTGTTTTTT. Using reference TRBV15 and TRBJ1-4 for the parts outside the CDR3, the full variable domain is DAMVIQNPRYQVTQFGKPVTLSCSQTLNHNVMYWYQQKSSQAPKLLFHYYDKDFNNEADTPDNFQSRRPNTSFCFLDIRSPGLGDTAMYLCATSRDRDRGRRNEKLFFGSGTQLSVL.

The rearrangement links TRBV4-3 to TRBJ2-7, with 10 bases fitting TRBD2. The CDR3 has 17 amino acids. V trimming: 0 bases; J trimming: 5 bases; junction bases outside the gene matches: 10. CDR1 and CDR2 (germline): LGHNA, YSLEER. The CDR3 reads CASSQEPGTSVYDEQYF. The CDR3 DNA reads TGCGCCAGCAGCCAAGAACCCGGGACTAGCGTTTACGACGAGCAGTACTTC.

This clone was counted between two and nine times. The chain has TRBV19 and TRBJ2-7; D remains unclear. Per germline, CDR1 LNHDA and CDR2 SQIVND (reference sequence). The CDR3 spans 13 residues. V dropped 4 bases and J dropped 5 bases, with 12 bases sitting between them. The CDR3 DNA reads TGTGCCAGTAGTAACACCATCCACCACGAGCAGTACGTC. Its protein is CASSNTIHHEQYV.

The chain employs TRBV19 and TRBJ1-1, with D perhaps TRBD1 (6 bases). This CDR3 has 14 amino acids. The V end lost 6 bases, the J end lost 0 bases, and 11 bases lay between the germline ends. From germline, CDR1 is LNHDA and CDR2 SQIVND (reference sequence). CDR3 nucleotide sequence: TGTGCCAGTAGGGAGGGGGGAGTGAACACTGAAGCTTTCTTT. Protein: CASREGGVNTEAFF.

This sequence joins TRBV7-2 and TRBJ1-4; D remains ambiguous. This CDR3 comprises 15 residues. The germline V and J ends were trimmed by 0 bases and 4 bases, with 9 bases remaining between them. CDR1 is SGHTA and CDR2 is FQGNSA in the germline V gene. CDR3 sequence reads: CASSLAAASNEKLFF. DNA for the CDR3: TGTGCCAGCAGCTTAGCTGCGGCCAGTAATGAAAAACTGTTTTTT.

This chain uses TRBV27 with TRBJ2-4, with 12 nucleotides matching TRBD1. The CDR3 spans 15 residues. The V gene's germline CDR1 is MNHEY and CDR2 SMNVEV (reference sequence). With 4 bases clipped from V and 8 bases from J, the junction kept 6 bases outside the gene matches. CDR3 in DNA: TGTGCCAGCAGTTACGGGACAGGGGGCGCTGACATTCAGTACTTC. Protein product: CASSYGTGGADIQYF.

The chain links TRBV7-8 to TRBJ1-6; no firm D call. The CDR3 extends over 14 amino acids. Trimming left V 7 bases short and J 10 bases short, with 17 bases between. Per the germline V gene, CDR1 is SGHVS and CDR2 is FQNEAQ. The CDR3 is CASKRVLGVSPLHF. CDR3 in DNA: TGTGCCAGCAAGAGAGTTCTGGGAGTCTCACCCCTCCACTTT.

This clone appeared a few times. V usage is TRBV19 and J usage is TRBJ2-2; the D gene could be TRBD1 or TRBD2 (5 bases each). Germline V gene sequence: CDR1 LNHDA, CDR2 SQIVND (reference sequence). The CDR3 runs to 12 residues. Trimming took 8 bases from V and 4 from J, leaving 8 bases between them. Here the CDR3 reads CASGGFTGELFF. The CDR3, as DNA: TGTGCCAGTGGGGGATTCACCGGGGAGCTGTTTTTT. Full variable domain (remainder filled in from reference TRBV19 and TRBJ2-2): DGGITQSPKYLFRKEGQNVTLSCEQNLNHDAMYWYRQDPGQGLRLIYYSQIVNDFQKGDIAEGYSVSREKKESFPLTVTSAQKNPTAFYLCASGGFTGELFFGEGSRLTVL.

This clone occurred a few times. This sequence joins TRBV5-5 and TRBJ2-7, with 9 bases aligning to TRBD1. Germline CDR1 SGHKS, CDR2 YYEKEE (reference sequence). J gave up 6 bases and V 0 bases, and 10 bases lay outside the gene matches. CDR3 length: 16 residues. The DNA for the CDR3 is TGTGCCAGCAGCTTGGTGGGACAGGGTTCGGTCGGCGAGCAGTACGTC. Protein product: CASSLVGQGSVGEQYV.

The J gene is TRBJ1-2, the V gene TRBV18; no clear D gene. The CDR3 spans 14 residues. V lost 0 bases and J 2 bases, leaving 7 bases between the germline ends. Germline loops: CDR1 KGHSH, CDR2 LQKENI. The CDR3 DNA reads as TGTGCCAGCTCACCACCGGCAGAGAACTATGGCTACACCTTC. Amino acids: CASSPPAENYGYTF.

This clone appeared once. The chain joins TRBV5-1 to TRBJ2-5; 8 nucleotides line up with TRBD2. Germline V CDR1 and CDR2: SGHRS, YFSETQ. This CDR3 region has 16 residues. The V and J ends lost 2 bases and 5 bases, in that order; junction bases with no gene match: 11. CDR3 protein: CASSFVAGRGTETQYF. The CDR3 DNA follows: TGCGCCAGCAGCTTCGTAGCGGGGAGGGGCACGGAGACCCAGTACTTC.

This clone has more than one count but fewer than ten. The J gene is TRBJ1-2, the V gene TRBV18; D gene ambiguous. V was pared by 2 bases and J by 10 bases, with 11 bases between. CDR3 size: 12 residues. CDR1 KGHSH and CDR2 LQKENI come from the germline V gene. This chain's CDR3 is CASSPNRNDYTF. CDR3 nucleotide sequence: TGTGCCAGCTCACCAAACAGAAACGACTACACCTTC.

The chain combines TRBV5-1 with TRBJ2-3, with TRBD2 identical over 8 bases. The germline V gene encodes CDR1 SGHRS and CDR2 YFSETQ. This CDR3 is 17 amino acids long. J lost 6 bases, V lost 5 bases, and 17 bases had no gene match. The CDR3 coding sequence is TGCGCCAGCAGGGCGGCTCGGGGGGGACTCCGGGTGGATACGCAGTATTTT. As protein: CASRAARGGLRVDTQYF.

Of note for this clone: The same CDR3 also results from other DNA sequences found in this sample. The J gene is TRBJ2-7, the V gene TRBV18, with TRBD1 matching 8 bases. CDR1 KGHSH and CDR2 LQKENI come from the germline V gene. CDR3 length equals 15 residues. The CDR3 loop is CASSPGQGKSYEQYV. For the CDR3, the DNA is TGTGCCAGCTCACCCGGACAGGGAAAATCCTACGAGCAGTACGTT.

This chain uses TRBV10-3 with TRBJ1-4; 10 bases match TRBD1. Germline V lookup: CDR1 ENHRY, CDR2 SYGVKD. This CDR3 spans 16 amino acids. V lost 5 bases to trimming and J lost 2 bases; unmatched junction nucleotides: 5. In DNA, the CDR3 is TGTGCCATCAGTCCCGGGACAGGGGTCACTAATGAAAAACTGTTTTTT. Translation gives CAISPGTGVTNEKLFF.

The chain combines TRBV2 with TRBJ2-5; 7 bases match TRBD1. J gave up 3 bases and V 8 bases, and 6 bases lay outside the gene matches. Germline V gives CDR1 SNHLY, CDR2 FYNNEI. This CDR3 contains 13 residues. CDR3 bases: TGTGCCAGCGCGAGGGGGCAAAAAGAGACCCAGTACTTC. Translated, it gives CASARGQKETQYF.